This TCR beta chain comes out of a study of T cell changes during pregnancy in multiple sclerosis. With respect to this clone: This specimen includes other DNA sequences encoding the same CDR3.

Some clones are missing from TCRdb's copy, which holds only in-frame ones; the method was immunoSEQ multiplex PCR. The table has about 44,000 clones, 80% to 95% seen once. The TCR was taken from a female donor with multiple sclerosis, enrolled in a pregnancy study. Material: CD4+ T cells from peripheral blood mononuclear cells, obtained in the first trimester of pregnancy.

DNA of the CDR3: TGCAGCGTTGGGACAGGTTCTCATCAGCCCCAGCATTTT. The encoded protein is CSVGTGSHQPQHF. V gene TRBV29-1 combines with J gene TRBJ1-5; 7 bases line up with TRBD1. The CDR3 loop spans 13 amino acids. Germline loops: CDR1 SQVTM, CDR2 ANQGSEA. The junction had 5 bases not matched to a gene; V was cut back by 4 bases and J by 5 bases. Full variable domain (outside the CDR3, taken from reference TRBV29-1 and TRBJ1-5): SAVISQKPSRDICQRGTSLTIQCQVDSQVTMMFWYRQQPGQSLTLIATANQGSEATYESGFVIDKFPISRPNLTFSTLTVSNMSPEDSSIYLCSVGTGSHQPQHFGDGTRLSIL.